The 18 T cell receptor beta chains presented below share a single source sample, sequenced in a study of identical twins' blood T cells. TCRdb processed the 5' RACE reads anew with MiXCR; each CDR3 protein has one entry. The sample yields fewer than 450,000 distinct CDR3 sequences, about 28% seen once. The sample was PBMCs. These TCRs come from a woman aged 18-55 years in good health.

The genes are TRBV18 and TRBJ1-2; D remains unclear. The CDR3 is 13 amino acids. The V and J ends lost 2 bases and 3 bases respectively, with 7 bases between them. Looked up from germline, CDR1 is KGHSH and CDR2 is LQKENI. The CDR3 DNA is TGTGCCAGCTCACCAACCCAGGACTATGGCTACACCTTC. Residues: CASSPTQDYGYTF. Full variable domain (outside the CDR3, taken from reference TRBV18 and TRBJ1-2): NAGVMQNPRHLVRRRGQEARLRCSPMKGHSHVYWYRQLPEEGLKFMVYLQKENIIDESGMPKERFSAEFPKEGPSILRIQQVVRGDSAAYFCASSPTQDYGYTFGSGTRLTVV.

This clonotype has a handful of counts. Written as DNA, the CDR3 is TGTGCTAGTGGTGGGGGGGGCGGGCACACTGAAGCTTTCTTT. Its translation: CASGGGGGHTEAFF. The rearrangement joins TRBV12-5 to TRBJ1-1, with D possibly being TRBD1 (6 bases). The length of the CDR3 is 14 residues. V was pared by 5 bases and J by 3 bases, with 13 bases between. Germline V lookup: CDR1 LGHNT, CDR2 FRNRAP.

The V gene is TRBV5-1, the J gene TRBJ2-1; D gene uncertain. The CDR3 has 13 residues. The germline V gene has CDR1 SGHRS and CDR2 YFSETQ. V was pared by 2 bases and J by 12 bases, with 15 bases between. CDR3: CASSFGQEMGQFF. CDR3 DNA sequence: TGCGCCAGCAGCTTTGGCCAAGAAATGGGGCAGTTCTTC.

There are many counts of this clonotype. DNA of the CDR3: TGCAGCGTTCGGGCTCGCACGTCCTACGAGCAGTACTTC. It translates to CSVRARTSYEQYF. The chain employs TRBV29-1 and TRBJ2-7, with no clear D. This CDR3 is built from 13 residues. V was cut by 5 bases and J by 1 base, with 12 bases left in between. The germline CDR1 and CDR2 sequences are SQVTM and ANQGSEA.

This clonotype was recorded only once. J is TRBJ2-1 and V is TRBV5-1; 9 bases are a match to TRBD2. J gave up 5 bases and V 0 bases, and 12 bases lay outside the gene matches. Germline-derived CDR1 and CDR2 are SGHRS and YFSETQ. The CDR3 is 18 residues long. In DNA, the CDR3 is TGCGCCAGCAGCTTGGGACTAGCGGCTCCCCGAACCAACAATGAGCAGTTCTTC. Protein product: CASSLGLAAPRTNNEQFF. The full variable domain, with the rest looked up from reference TRBV5-1 and TRBJ2-1, is KAGVTQTPRYLIKTRGQQVTLSCSPISGHRSVSWYQQTPGQGLQFLFEYFSETQRNKGNFPGRFSGRQFSNSRSEMNVSTLELGDSALYLCASSLGLAAPRTNNEQFFGPGTRLTVL.

As regards this clonotype: A read error is possible here, since a much larger clone lies one base away. The chain joins TRBV4-3 to TRBJ2-1; tentatively, D is TRBD2 (6 bases). The CDR3 totals 16 residues. Germline CDR1 is LGHNA and CDR2 is YSLEER. This chain's CDR3 is CASSQDIAPEGNGQFF. The CDR3 coding sequence is TGCGCCAGCAGCCAAGATATAGCCCCGGAGGGCAATGGGCAGTTCTTC.

The chain is built from TRBV7-3 and TRBJ1-1; no firm D call. Germline CDR1 SGHTA, CDR2 FQGTGA. There are 13 residues in the CDR3. The germline V and J ends were trimmed by 4 bases and 3 bases, with 9 bases remaining between them. The CDR3 DNA reads as TGTGCCAGCAGCTGGCAGATGGACACTGAAGCTTTCTTT. This encodes CASSWQMDTEAFF.

As concerns this clonotype: One end of the junction fails to match germline, which may point to a read error. This chain connects TRBV7-9 to TRBJ1-5, with a possible D match to TRBD1 (5 bases). The CDR3 length is 15 residues. CDR1 SEHNR and CDR2 FQNEAQ come from the germline V gene (reference sequence). The CDR3: CSSSSPTDSNQPQHF. The CDR3 nucleotides are TGTTCCAGCAGCTCGCCGACAGATAGCAATCAGCCCCAGCATTTT.

The chain couples TRBV9 to TRBJ2-2; a weak D match, TRBD1 (6 bases). The CDR3 has 14 amino acids. Germline lookup yields CDR1 SGDLS and CDR2 YYNGEE. V shed 3 bases and J shed 7 bases, with 13 bases lying between them. The CDR3 sequence: CASSERQAYGELFF. For the CDR3, the DNA is TGTGCCAGCAGCGAGAGACAGGCCTACGGGGAGCTGTTTTTT.

This clonotype was seen only a few times. This chain joins TRBV19 and TRBJ1-1, with 8 bases aligning to TRBD1. V shed 5 bases, J shed 1 base, and the junction held 12 bases outside the gene matches. The CDR3 runs to 17 residues. Germline CDR1 and CDR2: LNHDA and SQIVND (reference sequence). The CDR3, as DNA: TGTGCCAGTAGTCCGATCGACAGGGGCCGATCGAACACTGAAGCTTTCTTT. Protein sequence: CASSPIDRGRSNTEAFF.

The chain combines TRBV6-2 or TRBV6-3 with TRBJ2-2; D uncertain. Trimming stripped 7 bases from V and 0 bases from J, with 9 bases between. This CDR3 has 14 amino acids. The germline CDR1 and CDR2 sequences are MNHEY and SVGEGT. The CDR3 is CASIGPTNTGELFF. CDR3 sequence (DNA): TGTGCCAGCATCGGACCTACGAACACCGGGGAGCTGTTTTTT.

This clonotype occurred a few times. The chain combines TRBV18 with TRBJ2-1; D not resolved. The ends were cut back, 3 bases at V and 5 bases at J, with 5 bases in the middle. The germline V gene has CDR1 KGHSH and CDR2 LQKENI. The CDR3 is 12 residues long. For the CDR3, the DNA is TGTGCCAGCTCACCCGACGACAATGAGCAGTTCTTC. Its protein is CASSPDDNEQFF.

This clonotype was observed a single time. The chain is built from TRBV27 and TRBJ1-3; D is perhaps TRBD1 (5 bases). This CDR3 comprises 14 residues. Deletions cut 6 bases from V and 2 bases from J, with 11 bases between. Germline V gene sequence: CDR1 MNHEY, CDR2 SMNVEV (reference sequence). The CDR3 is CASSRRGTGNTIYF. The CDR3 bases are TGTGCCAGCAGCCGGCGGGGCACTGGAAACACCATATATTTT.

This clonotype has at least ten counts. The chain is built from TRBV14 and TRBJ1-1; D is undetermined. Trimming cost V 2 bases and J 10 bases, with 8 bases left between them. Germline V gene lookup returns CDR1 SGHDN and CDR2 FVKESK. The CDR3 is 11 residues long. The DNA of the CDR3 is TGTGCCAGCAGCCAAACGGGAGTAGCTTTCTTT. It yields the protein CASSQTGVAFF.

This clonotype occurred a few times. V gene TRBV19 combines with J gene TRBJ2-5, with 8 bases aligning to TRBD1. CDR1 and CDR2 (germline): LNHDA, SQIVND (reference sequence). This CDR3 is 15 amino acids long. Trimming removed 5 bases from V and 4 bases from J; junction bases left unmatched: 9. The CDR3 DNA is TGTGCCAGTAGTCAATCAGGGGGCAGAGGAGAGACCCAGTACTTC. Translation: CASSQSGGRGETQYF.

This clonotype was detected a few times. The V and J genes are TRBV5-1 and TRBJ1-5; 11 bases are shared with TRBD1. There are 15 residues in the CDR3. V shed 4 bases and J 6 bases; nucleotides not matched to a gene: 6. Germline V gene sequence: CDR1 SGHRS, CDR2 YFSETQ. The CDR3 here is CASSVGQGASQPQHF. The CDR3, as DNA: TGCGCCAGCAGCGTCGGACAGGGGGCTTCTCAGCCCCAGCATTTT.

The sample holds a few counts of this clonotype. This chain links TRBV19 with TRBJ2-1, with 8 bases lining up with TRBD1. J lost 6 bases, V lost 6 bases, and 7 bases had no gene match. Germline V gene lookup returns CDR1 LNHDA and CDR2 SQIVND (reference sequence). This CDR3 spans 14 amino acids. This chain's CDR3 is CASRTDRGVNEQFF. In DNA form, the CDR3 reads TGTGCCAGTAGGACAGACAGGGGAGTCAATGAGCAGTTCTTC.

V is TRBV18 and J is TRBJ2-4, with D perhaps TRBD1 (5 bases). In germline, CDR1 is KGHSH, CDR2 LQKENI. CDR3 size: 15 residues. Trimming removed 3 bases from V and 0 bases from J, with 9 bases in between. In DNA, the CDR3 is TGTGCCAGCTCACCGACAGATTTAGCCAAAAACATTCAGTACTTC. This translates into CASSPTDLAKNIQYF.